A single sample is the source of the 29 T cell receptor beta chains below, sequenced in a study of T cells in women clearing cervical HPV infection. The data were produced by immunoSEQ multiplex PCR, yet TCRdb's version contains in-frame clones alone and is incomplete. Its table lists about 37,000 clones. The sequenced material came from blood buffy coat. The source of these receptors is a woman between 18 and 75 years old with a cervical HPV16 infection that either progressed to CIN3+ or cleared (not recorded which).

On this clone itself: The DNA ends 3 residues before the CDR3 does, and the rest of the CDR3 is filled in from the germline J gene. The V call is TRBV5-1, the J call TRBJ1-5; no clear D gene. V was clipped by 0 bases and J by 7 bases, with 11 bases between them. Looked up from germline, CDR1 is SGHRS and CDR2 is YFSETQ. The CDR3 has 14 residues. The covered CDR3 bases are TGCGCCAGCAGCTTGGATCCGACTTACCAGCCC. It is translated as CASSLDPTYQP. The full CDR3 protein is CASSLDPTYQPQHF.

As concerns this clone: The junction and the germline gene differ at one end; a read error may be behind it. With the read ending 3 residues before the CDR3 end, the germline J gene is used to fill in that end. The same CDR3 also results from other DNA sequences found in this sample. The chain couples TRBV7-2 to TRBJ1-3, with TRBD1 as a possible D gene (5 bases). CDR1 SGHTA and CDR2 FQGNSA come from the germline V gene. CDR3 length equals 14 residues. The covered CDR3 bases are TGTGCCAGCAGCCCGACAGTCTCTGGAAACACG. This translates into CASSPTVSGNT. The full CDR3 sequence reads CASSPTVSGNTIYF.

The CDR3 DNA, read in part, is TGCGCCAGCAGCTTGTGGGCTAGCGGGCACTACGAG. As protein: CASSLWASGHYE. The complete CDR3 sequence is CASSLWASGHYEQYF. The genes are TRBV5-1 and TRBJ2-7; TRBD2 aligns across 8 bases. The read falls 3 residues short of the CDR3 end, and the missing part is taken from the germline J gene. The CDR3 sequence is 15 residues long. CDR1 and CDR2 from the germline V gene are SGHRS and YFSETQ. With 1 base clipped from V and 3 bases from J, the junction kept 6 bases outside the gene matches.

Partial CDR3 DNA: TGTGCCAGCAGTGAAGGGCCCAATGATAATGAAAAG. Its protein product is CASSEGPNDNEK. The whole CDR3 sequence is CASSEGPNDNEKLFF. V usage is TRBV6-1 and J usage is TRBJ2-2; no clear D. The read terminates 3 residues before the CDR3 end, so the remaining end is supplied by the germline J gene. Germline V gene lookup returns CDR1 MNHNS and CDR2 SASEGT. The length of the CDR3 is 15 residues.

Comment on this clone: The CDR3 goes on 3 residues after the read ends, and that part is filled in from the germline J gene. V and J are TRBV20-1 and TRBJ1-1; D is possibly TRBD1 (6 bases). The length of the CDR3 is 13 residues. Looked up from germline, CDR1 is DFQATT and CDR2 is SNEGSKA (reference sequence). The CDR3 DNA, read in part, is TGCAGTGCTACCTTACAGGGACGGGGGGCA. This translates into CSATLQGRGA. Given in full, the CDR3 is CSATLQGRGAAFF.

A note on this clone: Read coverage stops 3 residues before the CDR3 terminus; the germline J gene supplies the remainder. The chain combines TRBV18 with TRBJ1-1; D gene uncertain. Germline V gene lookup returns CDR1 KGHSH and CDR2 LQKENI. The length of the CDR3 is 14 residues. CDR3 DNA (partial): TGTGCCAGCTCACAAGCGGGAGGGCAAGAGACA. As protein: CASSQAGGQET. The whole CDR3 sequence reads CASSQAGGQETAFF.

For this clone: The sequenced fragment ends 3 residues before the CDR3 boundary, so the rest is inferred from the germline J gene. The chain is built from TRBV5-8 and TRBJ2-5, with 7 positions matching TRBD2. The V gene's germline CDR1 is SGHTS and CDR2 YDEGEE. The CDR3 extends over 14 amino acids. The CDR3 DNA, read in part, is TGTGCCAGCTTGCCGGGACTACCCACAGATACC. It yields the protein CASLPGLPTDT. The full-length CDR3 reads as CASLPGLPTDTQYF. Supplemented by reference TRBV5-8 and TRBJ2-5, the full variable domain reads EAGVTQSPTHLIKTRGQQATLRCSPISGHTSVYWYQQALGLGLQFLLWYDEGEERNRGNFPPRFSGRQFPNYSSELNVNALELEDSALYLCASLPGLPTDTQYFGPGTRLLVL.

Of note for this clone: The read stops 3 residues short of the end of the CDR3; the missing end is completed from the germline J gene. The chain combines TRBV29-1 with TRBJ2-7, with D possibly matching TRBD1 (6 bases). The germline CDR1 and CDR2 sequences are SQVTM and ANQGSEA. The germline V and J ends were trimmed by 5 bases and 5 bases, with 13 bases remaining between them. This CDR3 spans 12 amino acids. CDR3 DNA, as far as it was read: TGCAGCGTTAACAGGGCGGAGGACGAG. Its translation is CSVNRAEDE. The complete CDR3 reads CSVNRAEDEQYF.

Points on this clone: The read finishes 3 residues shy of the CDR3 end, and the germline J gene is used to complete it. The rearrangement joins TRBV19 to TRBJ2-1; 12 bases align to TRBD2. CDR1 LNHDA and CDR2 SQIVND come from the germline V gene (reference sequence). CDR3 size: 16 residues. V gave up 2 bases and J gave up 5 bases; unmatched junction bases: 4. The CDR3 DNA, read in part, is TGTGCCAGTAGTATATGGCTAGCGGGAGGGAACAATGAG. Protein: CASSIWLAGGNNE. In full, the CDR3 reads CASSIWLAGGNNEQFF.

Notes on this clone: The read ends 3 residues early relative to the CDR3; the germline J gene fills the gap. The rearrangement joins TRBV2 to TRBJ2-2; no reliable D call. This CDR3 contains 13 residues. Trimming removed 2 bases from V and 4 bases from J, with 5 bases in between. The germline V gene encodes CDR1 SNHLY and CDR2 FYNNEI. The chain's CDR3 is CASSEIFTGELFF. Partial CDR3 DNA: TGTGCCAGCAGTGAAATATTCACCGGGGAG.

The sequenced part of the CDR3 DNA is TGTGCCAGCAGCTTATTGGGCCCGCATGAA. It codes for CASSLLGPHE. The CDR3 reads in full as CASSLLGPHEAFF. This chain uses TRBV7-9 with TRBJ1-1, with D uncertain. Read sequence stops 3 residues before the CDR3 end, and the germline J gene provides the missing end. The germline V and J ends were trimmed by 2 bases and 7 bases, with 11 bases remaining between them. Germline V gene sequence: CDR1 SEHNR, CDR2 FQNEAQ (reference sequence). The CDR3 spans 13 residues.

In the case of this clone: The read halts 3 residues ahead of the CDR3 end, with the missing end drawn from the germline J gene. The gene calls are TRBV2 and TRBJ1-4; D gene unclear. Germline CDR1 reads SNHLY; CDR2 reads FYNNEI. The CDR3 has 19 amino acids. The chain's CDR3 is CASSVAAGEYLDYNSPLFF. CDR3 bases read: TGTGCCAGCAGTGTAGCGGCAGGAGAATATCTAGACTATAATTCACCA.

Remarks on this clone: The read gets to within 3 residues of the CDR3 end, and the germline J gene fills in the rest. The chain joins TRBV29-1 to TRBJ1-4; TRBD1 agrees at 8 bases. Per germline, CDR1 SQVTM and CDR2 ANQGSEA. The CDR3 has 13 residues. Trimming removed 0 bases from V and 7 bases from J; junction bases left unmatched: 1. The CDR3 bases that were read are TGCAGCGTTGAAGACAGGGGGCGTGAAAAA. This gives the protein CSVEDRGREK. From start to end, the CDR3 is CSVEDRGREKLFF.

As for this clone: The read ends 3 residues early relative to the CDR3; the germline J gene fills the gap. The V gene is TRBV5-6, the J gene TRBJ2-4; weak D call: TRBD1 (5 bases). V shed 0 bases and J shed 7 bases, with 11 bases lying between them. Germline V gene lookup returns CDR1 SGHDT and CDR2 YYEEEE. This CDR3 has 14 residues. The CDR3 protein is CASSLVGLANIQYF. CDR3 DNA (partial): TGTGCCAGCAGCTTGGTGGGGCTTGCGAACATT.

Of note for this clone: Read sequence stops 3 residues before the CDR3 end, and the germline J gene provides the missing end. This rearrangement joins TRBV18 to TRBJ2-1; TRBD1 is a possible D gene (6 bases). The CDR3 is 15 amino acids. V was cut by 1 base and J by 4 bases, with 11 bases left in between. CDR1 is KGHSH and CDR2 is LQKENI in the germline V gene. The CDR3: CASSPLRTEYNEQFF. Partial CDR3 DNA: TGTGCCAGCTCACCACTGCGGACAGAATACAATGAG.

The CDR3 region is CASSVGTATGELFF. The sequenced part of the CDR3 DNA is TGTGCCAGTAGTGTCGGGACAGCCACCGGGGAG. The rearrangement links TRBV19 to TRBJ2-2; 7 bases agree with TRBD1. The CDR3 end lies 3 residues beyond the end of the read and is filled in from the germline J gene. After removal of 5 bases from V and 4 bases from J, the junction contained 4 bases not matched to a gene. Germline V CDR1 and CDR2: LNHDA, SQIVND (reference sequence). This CDR3 comprises 14 residues. The entire variable domain, with the rest obtained from reference TRBV19 and TRBJ2-2, is as follows: DGGITQSPKYLFRKEGQNVTLSCEQNLNHDAMYWYRQDPGQGLRLIYYSQIVNDFQKGDIAEGYSVSREKKESFPLTVTSAQKNPTAFYLCASSVGTATGELFFGEGSRLTVL.

Comment on this clone: The sequenced fragment ends 3 residues before the CDR3 boundary, so the rest is inferred from the germline J gene. The chain is built from TRBV5-1 and TRBJ2-5; unclear D gene. V lost 0 bases, J lost 4 bases, and 7 bases lay in between. Germline V gives CDR1 SGHRS, CDR2 YFSETQ. The CDR3 length is 13 residues. The DNA read from the CDR3 is TGCGCCAGCAGCTTGGGACTTGGAGAGACC. Amino acids: CASSLGLGET. The whole CDR3 sequence is CASSLGLGETQYF.

Note on this clone: The CDR3 end falls 3 residues outside the read, so it is completed with the germline J gene. The V and J genes are TRBV7-9 and TRBJ1-2; D not certain. CDR3 length: 11 amino acids. The germline V gene has CDR1 SEHNR and CDR2 FQNEAQ (reference sequence). The sequenced part of the CDR3 DNA is TGTGCCAGCAGCTTCGACTACGAC. The encoded protein is CASSFDYD. The entire CDR3 reads CASSFDYDYTF.

For this clone: The read halts 3 residues ahead of the CDR3 end, with the missing end drawn from the germline J gene. In the same sample, other DNA sequences code for this CDR3. This rearrangement joins TRBV30 to TRBJ1-3; D might be TRBD1 (5 bases). CDR3 length: 15 amino acids. CDR1 and CDR2 from the germline V gene are GTSNPN and SVGIG (reference sequence). The V end lost 2 bases, the J end lost 4 bases, and 15 bases lay between the germline ends. The CDR3 spells CAWSKGLVGGNTIYF. The CDR3 DNA, read in part, is TGTGCCTGGAGTAAGGGACTCGTGGGGGGAAACACC.

Note on this clone: Read sequence stops 3 residues before the CDR3 end, and the germline J gene provides the missing end. This chain links TRBV19 with TRBJ2-2; the D is unclear. V shed 3 bases and J shed 7 bases, with 6 bases lying between them. The V gene's germline CDR1 is LNHDA and CDR2 SQIVND (reference sequence). This CDR3 comprises 12 residues. The sequenced CDR3 bases are TGTGCCAGTAGTATTCTTCGCGGGGAG. It is translated as CASSILRGE. In full, the CDR3 reads CASSILRGELFF.

Notes on this clone: The DNA ends 3 residues before the CDR3 does, and the rest of the CDR3 is filled in from the germline J gene. The chain is built from TRBV19 and TRBJ1-1; weak D call: TRBD1 (6 bases). CDR1 is LNHDA and CDR2 is SQIVND in the germline V gene (reference sequence). CDR3 length: 15 residues. The sequenced CDR3 bases are TGTGCCAGTAGTGTACGTCAGACAGGTTCGGTAAAA. Translating it yields CASSVRQTGSVK. The full CDR3 is CASSVRQTGSVKAFF.

Concerning this clone itself: The read halts 3 residues ahead of the CDR3 end, with the missing end drawn from the germline J gene. The chain employs TRBV2 and TRBJ2-3; maybe TRBD1 (6 bases). This CDR3 is built from 14 residues. Germline V gene data show CDR1 as SNHLY and CDR2 as FYNNEI. The V gene lost 5 bases and the J gene lost 2 bases, with 11 bases spanning the gap. The CDR3 sequence is CASSLGQLTDTQYF. CDR3 bases read: TGTGCCAGCAGTCTCGGACAGCTCACAGATACG.

For this clone: The read comes to an end 3 residues before the CDR3 does, leaving the germline J gene to fill in the end. This chain links TRBV30 with TRBJ1-1, with D unclear. There are 16 residues in the CDR3. Germline V gene lookup returns CDR1 GTSNPN and CDR2 SVGIG (reference sequence). V lost 0 bases to trimming and J lost 0 bases, with 14 bases between them. The CDR3: CAWSVVRALMNTEAFF. CDR3 DNA (partial): TGTGCCTGGAGTGTAGTTAGGGCCCTCATGAACACTGAA.

Comment on this clone: The sequenced fragment ends 3 residues before the CDR3 boundary, so the rest is inferred from the germline J gene. The V and J genes are TRBV2 and TRBJ2-3; the D is unclear. Germline V gene data show CDR1 as SNHLY and CDR2 as FYNNEI. The CDR3 runs 13 residues. Deletions cut 4 bases from V and 6 bases from J, with 11 bases between. The sequenced CDR3 bases are TGTGCCAGCAGTGTGGCCACAGTGGATACG. It yields the protein CASSVATVDT. The whole CDR3 protein is CASSVATVDTQYF.

Worth noting for this clone: The read stops 3 residues short of the end of the CDR3; the missing end is completed from the germline J gene. This chain links TRBV11-2 with TRBJ1-3; D gene ambiguous. Trimming took off 5 bases at V and 5 bases at J, with 10 bases between the two ends. The germline V gene has CDR1 SGHAT and CDR2 FQNNGV. CDR3 length: 13 amino acids. The sequenced CDR3 bases are TGTGCCAGCAGCAGCTTAACGCGAAACACC. Encoded protein: CASSSLTRNT. The complete CDR3 protein is CASSSLTRNTIYF.

Remarks on this clone: The CDR3 end falls 3 residues outside the read, so it is completed with the germline J gene. This chain connects TRBV19 to TRBJ2-6; TRBD1 matches 8 bases. J lost 2 bases, V lost 4 bases, and 4 bases had no gene match. Germline V gives CDR1 LNHDA, CDR2 SQIVND (reference sequence). This CDR3 has 16 amino acids. The DNA read from the CDR3 is TGTGCCAGTAGTACCCAGGGGGCGGCTGGGGCCAACGTC. Amino acid sequence: CASSTQGAAGANV. The entire CDR3 protein is CASSTQGAAGANVLTF.

On this clone itself: The sequence runs out 3 residues before the end of the CDR3; the remainder is reconstructed from the germline J gene. V gene TRBV2 combines with J gene TRBJ2-5, with 9 bases identical to TRBD2. Looked up from germline, CDR1 is SNHLY and CDR2 is FYNNEI. This CDR3 contains 13 residues. The V and J ends lost 7 bases and 1 base, in that order; junction bases with no gene match: 1. CDR3 DNA (partial): TGTGCCAGCAAGCGGGAGGCCCAAGAGACC. Translation gives CASKREAQET. In full, the CDR3 reads CASKREAQETQYF.

Concerning this clone: The observed sequence ends 3 residues before the CDR3 terminus, with the missing tail filled in from the germline J gene. The chain has TRBV10-3 and TRBJ2-7; possibly TRBD2 for D (6 bases). Germline-derived CDR1 and CDR2 are ENHRY and SYGVKD. With 0 bases removed from V and 6 bases from J, the gap between germline ends came to 9 bases. This CDR3 region has 13 residues. CDR3 DNA (partial): TGTGCCATCAGTGAGTCCCGACTAGGCGAG. Its protein product is CAISESRLGE. In full, the CDR3 reads CAISESRLGEQYF.

As regards this clone: The read terminates 3 residues before the CDR3 end, so the remaining end is supplied by the germline J gene. The chain couples TRBV5-6 to TRBJ1-4, with TRBD1 matching over 8 bases. The CDR3 consists of 14 residues. The germline gives CDR1 SGHDT, CDR2 YYEEEE. V dropped 3 bases and J dropped 8; count of bases not matched to a gene: 6. The CDR3 spells CASSSGQVKEKLFF. The sequenced part of the CDR3 DNA is TGTGCCAGCAGCTCGGGACAGGTCAAGGAAAAA.